The clone carrying this T cell receptor (beta chain) was observed many times. TCR beta CDR3 regions were amplified from RNA. HTBI primers were employed in a first-round RT-PCR of the TCR CDR3. TCRdb ran MiXCR on the multiplex PCR reads and lists one entry per CDR3 protein. The sample lists about 610,000 distinct CDR3 sequences, under 15% occurring once. The sample originates from a study of T cells in Graves' hyperthyroidism and ophthalmopathy. Disease duration was under 3 months in the ophthalmopathy patients, who also had a Clinical Activity Score of at least 3 and a NOSPECS grade of at least 4. The CDR3 length is 15 residues. Losses at the gene ends were 4 bases for V and 4 bases for J; bases not matched to a gene: 4. CDR1 and CDR2 (germline): LNHDA, SQIVND (reference sequence).

Sequences were obtained from blood. The rearrangement links TRBV19 to TRBJ2-7, with 13 bases fitting TRBD2. This receptor was taken from a woman between 40 and 50 years old with Graves' ophthalmopathy. The CDR3 region has the DNA TGTGCCAGTAGTACGGGACTAGCGGGGCAATACGAGCAGTACTTC. Residues: CASSTGLAGQYEQYF.